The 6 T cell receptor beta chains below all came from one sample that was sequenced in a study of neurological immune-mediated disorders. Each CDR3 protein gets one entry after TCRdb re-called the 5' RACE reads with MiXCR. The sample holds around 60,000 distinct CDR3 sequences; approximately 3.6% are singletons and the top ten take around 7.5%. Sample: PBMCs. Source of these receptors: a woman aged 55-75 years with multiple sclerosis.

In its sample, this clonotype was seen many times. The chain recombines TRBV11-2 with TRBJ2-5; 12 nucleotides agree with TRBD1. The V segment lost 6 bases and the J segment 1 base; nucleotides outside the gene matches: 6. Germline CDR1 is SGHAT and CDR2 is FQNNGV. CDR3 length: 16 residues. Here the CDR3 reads CASRRPGQGAQETQYF. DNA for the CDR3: TGTGCCAGCAGGCGCCCGGGACAGGGGGCCCAAGAGACCCAGTACTTC.

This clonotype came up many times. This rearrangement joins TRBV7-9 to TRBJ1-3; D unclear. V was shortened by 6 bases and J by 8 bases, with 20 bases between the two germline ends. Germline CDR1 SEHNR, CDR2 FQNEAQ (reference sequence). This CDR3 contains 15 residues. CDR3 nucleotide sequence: TGTGCCAGCAGACCTAAAGCTAGGATTTCAGACACCATATATTTT. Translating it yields CASRPKARISDTIYF.

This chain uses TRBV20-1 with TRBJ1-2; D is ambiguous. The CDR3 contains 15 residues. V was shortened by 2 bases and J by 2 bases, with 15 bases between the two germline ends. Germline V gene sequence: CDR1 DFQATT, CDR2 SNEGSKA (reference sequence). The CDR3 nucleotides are TGCAGTGCTAGATTCCGGGCCCGTCGGAACTATGGCTACACCTTC. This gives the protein CSARFRARRNYGYTF.

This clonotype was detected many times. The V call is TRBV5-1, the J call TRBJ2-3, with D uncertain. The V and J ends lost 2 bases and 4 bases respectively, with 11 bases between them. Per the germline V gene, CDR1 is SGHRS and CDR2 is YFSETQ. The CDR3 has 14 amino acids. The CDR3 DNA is TGCGCCAGCAGCTTCTTGGACCCGGCAGATACGCAGTATTTT. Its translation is CASSFLDPADTQYF.

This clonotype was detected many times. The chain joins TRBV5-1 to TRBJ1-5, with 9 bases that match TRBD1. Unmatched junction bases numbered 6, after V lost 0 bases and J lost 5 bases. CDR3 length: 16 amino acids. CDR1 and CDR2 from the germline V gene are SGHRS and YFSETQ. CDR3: CASSLGGQGGDQPQHF. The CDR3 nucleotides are TGCGCCAGCAGCTTGGGGGGACAGGGCGGGGATCAGCCCCAGCATTTT.

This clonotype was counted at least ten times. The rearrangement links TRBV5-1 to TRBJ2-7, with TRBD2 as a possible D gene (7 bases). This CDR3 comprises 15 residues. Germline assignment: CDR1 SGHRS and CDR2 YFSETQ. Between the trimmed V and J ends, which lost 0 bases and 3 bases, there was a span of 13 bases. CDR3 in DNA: TGCGCCAGCAGCTTGGTTGCGGGGGACAACTACGAGCAGTACTTC. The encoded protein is CASSLVAGDNYEQYF.